The rows below give T cell receptor beta chains drawn from one sample of a study of CD8+ T cells in alopecia areata. The protocol was immunoSEQ multiplex PCR, while the TCRdb copy is restricted to in-frame clones and leaves out a portion. The table records 110,000 or so clones, over 60% of them present only once. The sequenced sample was CD4+ T cells sorted from blood. All receptors come from a human donor in good health. Each CDR3 is given with its conserved first and last residue. The D gene is left open where the match is weak. Expanded clones get a size class; other rows say once, few or many, or leave the size out.

CDR3nt	CDR3aa	d_gene	v_gene	j_gene	abundance
TGTGCCAGCAGTGACCTCCCCGCCTTCGGGGGAGGCTACACCTTC	CASSDLPAFGGGYTF	NA	TRBV2	TRBJ1-2	few
TGTGCCAGCAGCTTCAGGACTAGCGGGGGGGAGGAGACCCAGTACTTC	CASSFRTSGGEETQYF	TRBD2	TRBV13	TRBJ2-5	NA
TGCGCCAGCAGCCAAGAGGGCTCCGCTGCTACGTACGGCTACACCTTC	CASSQEGSAATYGYTF	NA	TRBV4-1	TRBJ1-2	few
TGTGCCAGCAGTGAAGTGGGACTAGCGGACTACAATGAGCAGTTCTTC	CASSEVGLADYNEQFF	TRBD2	TRBV6-1	TRBJ2-1	NA
TGTGCCAGCAGCCAAGGGACAGTAGATGAAAAACTGTTTTTT	CASSQGTVDEKLFF	NA	TRBV4-2	TRBJ1-4	NA
TGTGCCAGCAGCTTTGGACTAACAGAGACCCAGTACTTC	CASSFGLTETQYF	NA	TRBV5-6	TRBJ2-5	NA
TGCGCCAGCAGCCGGGCTAGCGGGGTCTCCTCCTACGAGCAGTACTTC	CASSRASGVSSYEQYF	TRBD2	TRBV5-1	TRBJ2-7	NA
TGTGCCAGCAGCCTGGTGTCCCTCACAGATACGCAGTATTTT	CASSLVSLTDTQYF	NA	TRBV7-9	TRBJ2-3	NA
TGCAGCGCGGGGGGTGGAACTCGAGAGACCCAGTACTTC	CSAGGGTRETQYF	TRBD2	TRBV29-1	TRBJ2-5	NA
TGCGCCAGCAGCGTTTGGCAGCAAGGGTCACCCCTCCACTTT	CASSVWQQGSPLHF	NA	TRBV4-1	TRBJ1-6	NA
TGTGCCAGCAGCCAAACTAGCGCTAGCACAGATACGCAGTATTTT	CASSQTSASTDTQYF	TRBD2	TRBV7-9	TRBJ2-3	few
TGTGCCTGGGAGGGACAAAAGAACACTGAAGCTTTCTTT	CAWEGQKNTEAFF	NA	TRBV30	TRBJ1-1	NA
TGCAGCGCCGCACACGAAAATAGCAATCAGCCCCAGCATTTT	CSAAHENSNQPQHF	NA	TRBV29-1	TRBJ1-5	once
TGCAGCGTTGGGGACAGAGCGACAGATACGCAGTATTTT	CSVGDRATDTQYF	TRBD1	TRBV29-1	TRBJ2-3	NA
TGTGCCAGCACCAAGGGAGAATACGAGCAGTACTTC	CASTKGEYEQYF	NA	TRBV2	TRBJ2-7	NA
TGCGCCAGCAGCCAGACAGGTGGTAATGAAAAACTGTTTTTT	CASSQTGGNEKLFF	NA	TRBV4-1	TRBJ1-4	NA
TGTGCCAGTAGACCACAGGGGGGACGGGCCAATCAGCCCCAGCATTTT	CASRPQGGRANQPQHF	TRBD1	TRBV19	TRBJ1-5	few
TGTGCCAGCAGCTCCCAATGGGCTGAAAAACTGTTTTTT	CASSSQWAEKLFF	NA	TRBV11-2	TRBJ1-4	NA
TGTGCCAGCAGTGAACAAGGGGGGACCTACAATGAGCAGTTCTTC	CASSEQGGTYNEQFF	NA	TRBV2	TRBJ2-1	few
TGTGCCAGTATCGGAGCTACGGGGATTTCCTACGAGCAGTACTTC	CASIGATGISYEQYF	NA	TRBV19	TRBJ2-7	NA
TGTGCCAGCAGCTTAGGGACAGGCGCAATATCAACTGAAGCTTTCTTT	CASSLGTGAISTEAFF	TRBD1	TRBV5-4	TRBJ1-1	NA
TGTGCCAGCAGCTTTGGACAGGGGGTTGGCTATGGCTACACCTTC	CASSFGQGVGYGYTF	TRBD1	TRBV7-2	TRBJ1-2	NA
TGCAGCGTTGAAGTCGGCCGCGGCTACACCTTC	CSVEVGRGYTF	NA	TRBV29-1	TRBJ1-2	NA
TGTGCCACCAGCAGACCCGGGACAGGGCCCACTGAAGCTTTCTTT	CATSRPGTGPTEAFF	TRBD1	TRBV15	TRBJ1-1	NA
TGCGCCAGCAGCCAGCCGGTTTTGAACACTGAAGCTTTCTTT	CASSQPVLNTEAFF	NA	TRBV4-1	TRBJ1-1	medium-sized
TGCAGCGTCGGATCGCGACAGGGGAATTATGGCTACACCTTC	CSVGSRQGNYGYTF	TRBD1	TRBV29-1	TRBJ1-2	NA
TGTGCCAGCAGCTTAAGTACAGGGAAAGAGGAGCAGTACTTC	CASSLSTGKEEQYF	NA	TRBV7-9	TRBJ2-7	NA
TGTGCCTGGAGTAAGACAGGGACCTATAATTCACCCCTCCACTTT	CAWSKTGTYNSPLHF	TRBD1	TRBV30	TRBJ1-6	NA
TGTGCCAGCCTTCCACAGGGATTACGCAGTCAGCCCCAGCATTTT	CASLPQGLRSQPQHF	NA	TRBV28	TRBJ1-5	few
TGTGCCTGGAGTCCCCTGCAGGGGGCTGGGGTATTCGTACAGCCCCAGCATTTT	CAWSPLQGAGVFVQPQHF	TRBD1	TRBV30	TRBJ1-5	NA
TGTGCCTGGAACGGACAGGGGGCCTACGAGCAGTACTTC	CAWNGQGAYEQYF	TRBD1	TRBV30	TRBJ2-7	NA
TGCAGCGTTCCAGACTCTGGGGCCAACGTCCTGACTTTC	CSVPDSGANVLTF	NA	TRBV29-1	TRBJ2-6	few
TGCGCCAGCAGCCAAGAAGGGGGGGGTCAAGAGACCCAGTACTTC	CASSQEGGGQETQYF	NA	TRBV4-1	TRBJ2-5	NA
TGCAGCGCCATCAGGGTGGCTGGCGGGGAGCTGTTTTTT	CSAIRVAGGELFF	NA	TRBV29-1	TRBJ2-2	NA
TGTGCCCACTCCTCCCTGGGGGTGGGGTACTTC	CAHSSLGVGYF	NA	TRBV30	TRBJ2-7	few
TGTGCCAGCAGCGTAGGGACTCTTCAAACGCAGTATTTT	CASSVGTLQTQYF	NA	TRBV9	TRBJ2-3	NA
TGTGCCAGCCTAAGACAGGGTGGTTCACCCCTCCACTTT	CASLRQGGSPLHF	TRBD1	TRBV6-6	TRBJ1-6	NA
TGTGCCAGCAGCAGCGCGGGGACAGGGGACAGGAAGACCCAGTACTTC	CASSSAGTGDRKTQYF	TRBD1	TRBV27	TRBJ2-5	NA
TGTGCCAGCAGCCGACGTACAGATACGCAGTATTTT	CASSRRTDTQYF	NA	TRBV11-1	TRBJ2-3	NA